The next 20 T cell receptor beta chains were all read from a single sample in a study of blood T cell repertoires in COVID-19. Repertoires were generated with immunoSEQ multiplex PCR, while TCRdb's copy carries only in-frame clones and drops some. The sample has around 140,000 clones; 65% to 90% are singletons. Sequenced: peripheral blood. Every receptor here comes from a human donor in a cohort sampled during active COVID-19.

Here the CDR3 reads CASSPPQGAGEKLFF. CDR3 sequence (DNA): TGTGCCAGCTCACCACCACAGGGGGCCGGTGAAAAACTGTTTTTT. V usage is TRBV18 and J usage is TRBJ1-4; 9 bases are a match to TRBD1. Unmatched junction bases numbered 3, after V lost 0 bases and J lost 7 bases. Germline CDR1 is KGHSH and CDR2 is LQKENI. This CDR3 spans 15 amino acids.

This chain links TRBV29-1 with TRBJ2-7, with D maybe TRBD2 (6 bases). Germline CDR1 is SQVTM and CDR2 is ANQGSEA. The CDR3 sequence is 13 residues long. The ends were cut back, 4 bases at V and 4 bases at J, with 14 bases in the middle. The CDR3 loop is CSVVLAKNYEQYF. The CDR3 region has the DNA TGCAGCGTTGTCCTAGCGAAAAATTACGAGCAGTACTTC.

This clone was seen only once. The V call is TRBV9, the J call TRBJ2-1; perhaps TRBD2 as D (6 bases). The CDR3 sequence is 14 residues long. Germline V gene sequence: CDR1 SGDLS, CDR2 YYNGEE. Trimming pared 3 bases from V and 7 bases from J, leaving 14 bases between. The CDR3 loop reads CASSGRPAGNEQFF. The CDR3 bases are TGTGCCAGCAGCGGACGACCCGCGGGGAATGAGCAGTTCTTC. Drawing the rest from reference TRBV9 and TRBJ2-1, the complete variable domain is DSGVTQTPKHLITATGQRVTLRCSPRSGDLSVYWYQQSLDQGLQFLIQYYNGEERAKGNILERFSAQQFPDLHSELNLSSLELGDSALYFCASSGRPAGNEQFFGPGTRLTVL.

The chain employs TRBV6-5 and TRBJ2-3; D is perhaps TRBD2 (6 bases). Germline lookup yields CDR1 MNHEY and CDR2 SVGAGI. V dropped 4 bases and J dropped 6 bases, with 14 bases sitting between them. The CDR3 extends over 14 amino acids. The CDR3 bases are TGTGCCAGCAGTTCGGGGGTGGGAACTGATACGCAGTATTTT. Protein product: CASSSGVGTDTQYF.

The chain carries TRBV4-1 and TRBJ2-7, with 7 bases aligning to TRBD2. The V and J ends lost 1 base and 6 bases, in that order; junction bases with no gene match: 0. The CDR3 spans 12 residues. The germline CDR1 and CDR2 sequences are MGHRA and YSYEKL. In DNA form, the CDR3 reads TGCGCCAGCAGCCAAGGCGGGGGCGAGCAGTACTTC. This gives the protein CASSQGGGEQYF.

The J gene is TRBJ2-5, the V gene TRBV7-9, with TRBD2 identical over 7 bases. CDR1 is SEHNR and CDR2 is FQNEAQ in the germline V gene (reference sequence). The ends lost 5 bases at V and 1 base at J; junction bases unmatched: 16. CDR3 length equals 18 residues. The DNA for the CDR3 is TGTGCCAGCAGCCCTTTTGGGGAGACTAGCCTTACCCAAGAGACCCAGTACTTC. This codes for CASSPFGETSLTQETQYF.

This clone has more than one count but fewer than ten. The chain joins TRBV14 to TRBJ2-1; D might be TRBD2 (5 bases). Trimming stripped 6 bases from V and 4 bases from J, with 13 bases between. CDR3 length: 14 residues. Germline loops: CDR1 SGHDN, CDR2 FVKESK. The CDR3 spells CASSWAPGYNEQFF. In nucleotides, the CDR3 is TGTGCCAGCAGTTGGGCCCCGGGGTACAATGAGCAGTTCTTC.

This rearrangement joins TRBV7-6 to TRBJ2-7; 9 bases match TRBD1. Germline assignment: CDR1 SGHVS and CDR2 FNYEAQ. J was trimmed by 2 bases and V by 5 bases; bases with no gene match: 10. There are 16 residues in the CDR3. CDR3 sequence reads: CASSPYTQGAPYEQYF. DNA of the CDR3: TGTGCCAGCAGCCCTTATACACAGGGGGCGCCCTACGAGCAGTACTTC.

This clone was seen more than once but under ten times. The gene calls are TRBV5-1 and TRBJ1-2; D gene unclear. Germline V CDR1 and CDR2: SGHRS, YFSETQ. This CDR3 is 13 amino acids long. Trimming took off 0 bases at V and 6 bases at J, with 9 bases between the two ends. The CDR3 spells CASSLEATDGYTF. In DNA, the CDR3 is TGCGCCAGCAGCTTGGAAGCCACGGATGGCTACACCTTC.

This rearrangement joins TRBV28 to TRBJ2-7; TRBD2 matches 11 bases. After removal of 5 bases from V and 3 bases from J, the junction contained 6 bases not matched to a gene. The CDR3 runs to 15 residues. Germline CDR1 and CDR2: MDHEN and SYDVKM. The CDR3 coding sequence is TGTGCCAGCAGTCCCCGACTAGCGGGATACTACGAGCAGTACTTC. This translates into CASSPRLAGYYEQYF.

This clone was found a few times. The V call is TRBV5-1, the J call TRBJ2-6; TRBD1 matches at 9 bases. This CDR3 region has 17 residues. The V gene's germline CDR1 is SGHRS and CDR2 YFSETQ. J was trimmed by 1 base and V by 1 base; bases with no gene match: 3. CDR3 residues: CASSLWTGESGANVLTF. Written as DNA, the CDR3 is TGCGCCAGCAGCTTGTGGACAGGGGAGTCTGGGGCCAACGTCCTGACTTTC.

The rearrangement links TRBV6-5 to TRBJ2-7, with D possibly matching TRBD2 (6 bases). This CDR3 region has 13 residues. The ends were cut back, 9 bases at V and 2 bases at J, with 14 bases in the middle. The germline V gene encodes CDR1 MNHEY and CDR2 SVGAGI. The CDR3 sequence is CASRSGGAYEQYF. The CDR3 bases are TGTGCCAGTAGAAGCGGAGGGGCCTACGAGCAGTACTTC.

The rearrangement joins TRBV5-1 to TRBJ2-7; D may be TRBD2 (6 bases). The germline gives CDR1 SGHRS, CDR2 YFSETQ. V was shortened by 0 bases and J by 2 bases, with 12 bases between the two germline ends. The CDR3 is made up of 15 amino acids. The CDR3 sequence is CASSLAQGGPYEQYF. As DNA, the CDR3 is TGCGCCAGCAGCTTGGCCCAGGGAGGCCCCTACGAGCAGTACTTC. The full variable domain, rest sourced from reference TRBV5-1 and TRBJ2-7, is KAGVTQTPRYLIKTRGQQVTLSCSPISGHRSVSWYQQTPGQGLQFLFEYFSETQRNKGNFPGRFSGRQFSNSRSEMNVSTLELGDSALYLCASSLAQGGPYEQYFGPGTRLTVT.

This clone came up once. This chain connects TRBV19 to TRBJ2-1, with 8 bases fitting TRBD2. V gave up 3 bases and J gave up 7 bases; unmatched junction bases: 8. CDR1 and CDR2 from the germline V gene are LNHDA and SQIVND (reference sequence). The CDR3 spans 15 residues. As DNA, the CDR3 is TGTGCCAGTAGTATGTTGACTAGCGTTTTAAATGAGCAGTTCTTC. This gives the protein CASSMLTSVLNEQFF.

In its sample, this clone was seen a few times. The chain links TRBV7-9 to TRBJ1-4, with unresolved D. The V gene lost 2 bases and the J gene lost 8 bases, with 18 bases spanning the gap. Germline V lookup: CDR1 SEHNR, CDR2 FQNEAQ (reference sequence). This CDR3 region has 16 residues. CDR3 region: CASSLLGGTLGEKLFF. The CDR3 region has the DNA TGTGCCAGCAGCTTACTAGGAGGTACCCTTGGAGAAAAACTGTTTTTT.

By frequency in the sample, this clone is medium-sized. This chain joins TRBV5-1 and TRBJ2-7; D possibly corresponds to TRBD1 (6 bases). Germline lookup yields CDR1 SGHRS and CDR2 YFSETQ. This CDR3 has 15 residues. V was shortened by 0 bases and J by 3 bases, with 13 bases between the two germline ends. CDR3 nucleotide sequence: TGCGCCAGCAGCTTGGAATCGACAGGCCGCTACGAGCAGTACTTC. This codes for CASSLESTGRYEQYF.

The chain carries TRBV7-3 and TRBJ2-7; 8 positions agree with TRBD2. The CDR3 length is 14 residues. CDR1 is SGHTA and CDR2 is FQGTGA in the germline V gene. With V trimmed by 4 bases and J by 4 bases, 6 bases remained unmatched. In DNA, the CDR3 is TGTGCCAGCAGCTCCCAGGGCGGGAGGTACGAGCAGTACTTC. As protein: CASSSQGGRYEQYF. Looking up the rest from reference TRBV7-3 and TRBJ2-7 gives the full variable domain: GAGVSQTPSNKVTEKGKYVELRCDPISGHTALYWYRQSLGQGPEFLIYFQGTGAADDSGLPNDRFFAVRPEGSVSTLKIQRTERGDSAVYLCASSSQGGRYEQYFGPGTRLTVT.

In DNA, the CDR3 is TGTGCCAGCAGCCCTAGGCGGGACAGTAATGAGCAGTTCTTC. Protein sequence: CASSPRRDSNEQFF. The J gene is TRBJ2-1, the V gene TRBV7-2; TRBD1 is a possible D gene (7 bases). Trimming removed 5 bases from V and 7 bases from J, with 15 bases in between. The CDR3 has 14 residues. Per germline, CDR1 SGHTA and CDR2 FQGNSA.

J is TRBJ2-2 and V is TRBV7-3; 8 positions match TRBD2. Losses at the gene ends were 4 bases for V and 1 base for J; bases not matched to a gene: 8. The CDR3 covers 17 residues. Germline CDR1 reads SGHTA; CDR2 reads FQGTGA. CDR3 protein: CASSSTGLVLNTGELFF. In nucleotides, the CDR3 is TGTGCCAGCAGCTCAACGGGACTAGTCTTGAACACCGGGGAGCTGTTTTTT.

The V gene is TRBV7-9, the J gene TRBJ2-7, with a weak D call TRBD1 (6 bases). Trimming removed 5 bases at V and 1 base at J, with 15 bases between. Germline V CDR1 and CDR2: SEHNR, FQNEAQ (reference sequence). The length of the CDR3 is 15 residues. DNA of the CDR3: TGTGCCAGCAGCAACCCAGGGGCGGTTTCCTACGAGCAGTACTTC. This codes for CASSNPGAVSYEQYF.